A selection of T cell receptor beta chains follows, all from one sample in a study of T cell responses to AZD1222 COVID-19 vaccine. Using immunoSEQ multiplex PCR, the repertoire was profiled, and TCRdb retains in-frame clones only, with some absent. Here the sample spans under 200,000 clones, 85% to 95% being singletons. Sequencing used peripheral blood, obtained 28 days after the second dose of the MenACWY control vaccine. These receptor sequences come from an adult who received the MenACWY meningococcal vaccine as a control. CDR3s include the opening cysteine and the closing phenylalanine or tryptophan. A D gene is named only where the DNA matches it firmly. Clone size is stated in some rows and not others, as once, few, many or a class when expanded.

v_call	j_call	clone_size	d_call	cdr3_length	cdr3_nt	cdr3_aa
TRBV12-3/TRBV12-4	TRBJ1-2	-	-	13	TGTGCCAGCAGTTGGAGAAGGGCCTATGGCTACACCTTC	CASSWRRAYGYTF
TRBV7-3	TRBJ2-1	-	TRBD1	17	TGTGCCAGCAGCCCCCCGGCCGGGACAGGGGATCGTAATGAGCAGTTCTTC	CASSPPAGTGDRNEQFF
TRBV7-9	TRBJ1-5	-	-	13	TGTGCCAGCAGGAAAGGGGCTAATCAGCCCCAGCATTTT	CASRKGANQPQHF
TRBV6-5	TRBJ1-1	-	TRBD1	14	TGTGCCAGCAGGACGGGACAGCAGAACACTGAAGCTTTCTTT	CASRTGQQNTEAFF
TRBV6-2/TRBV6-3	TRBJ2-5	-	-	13	TGTGCCAGCAGCCAAACAGGGAGGGAGACCCAGTACTTC	CASSQTGRETQYF
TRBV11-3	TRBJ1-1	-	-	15	TGTGCCAGCAGCCCGCCCGGGACGGGGAACACTGAAGCTTTCTTT	CASSPPGTGNTEAFF
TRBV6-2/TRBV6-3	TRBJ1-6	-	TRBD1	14	TGTGCCAGCAGCCCGACAGGGCGGGGATCACCCCTCCACTTT	CASSPTGRGSPLHF
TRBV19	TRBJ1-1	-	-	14	TGTGCCAGTAGTAGGTCCGTAATGAACACTGAAGCTTTCTTT	CASSRSVMNTEAFF
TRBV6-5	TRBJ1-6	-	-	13	TGTGCCAGCAGGAGGGACCTGGGTTCACCCCTCCACTTT	CASRRDLGSPLHF
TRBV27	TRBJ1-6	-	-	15	TGTGCCAGCAGTTTAAGGCCATTTGGGAATTCACCCCTCCACTTT	CASSLRPFGNSPLHF
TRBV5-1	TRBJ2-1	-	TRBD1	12	TGCGCCAGCAGACCCACAGGGGGCGGGCAGTTCTTC	CASRPTGGGQFF
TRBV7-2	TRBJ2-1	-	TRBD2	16	TGTGCCAGCAGCTACGGCGGGAGTCTCACCTACAATGAGCAGTTCTTC	CASSYGGSLTYNEQFF
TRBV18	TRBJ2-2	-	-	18	TGTGCCAGCTCACGTACACGGGACACCTACGCGAACACCGGGGAGCTGTTTTTT	CASSRTRDTYANTGELFF
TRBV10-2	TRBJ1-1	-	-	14	TGCGCCAGCAGTGAGAGGCGGTTGAACACTGAAGCTTTCTTT	CASSERRLNTEAFF
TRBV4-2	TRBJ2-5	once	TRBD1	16	TGTGCCAGCAGCCAAGACGCGACAGGGGCGAAAGAGACCCAGTACTTC	CASSQDATGAKETQYF
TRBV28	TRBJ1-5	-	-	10	TGTGCCAGCGGCGATCAGCCCCAGCATTTT	CASGDQPQHF
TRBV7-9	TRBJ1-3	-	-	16	TGTGCCAGCAGCTTAGACGGGGTTGAGACGGGAAACACCATATATTTT	CASSLDGVETGNTIYF
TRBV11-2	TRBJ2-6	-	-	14	TGTGCCAGCAGCTCATATGCTGGGGCCAACGTCCTGACTTTC	CASSSYAGANVLTF
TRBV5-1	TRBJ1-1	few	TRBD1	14	TGCGCCACCAGGGGGGGCAGCCTGAACACTGAAGCTTTCTTT	CATRGGSLNTEAFF
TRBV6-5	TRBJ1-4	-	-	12	TGTGCCAGCGGGGTCGGTTCGGGTAAACTGTTTTTT	CASGVGSGKLFF
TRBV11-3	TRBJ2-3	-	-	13	TGTGCCAGCAGTCACGGCCCCGACGGGAGGCAGTATTTT	CASSHGPDGRQYF
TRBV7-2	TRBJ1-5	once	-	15	TGTGCCAGCAGCCGGACAGTCAGGGGCAATCAGCCCCAGCATTTT	CASSRTVRGNQPQHF
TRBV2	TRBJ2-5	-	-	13	TGTGCCAGCAGTGAACAGGCTGAAGAGACCCAGTACTTC	CASSEQAEETQYF
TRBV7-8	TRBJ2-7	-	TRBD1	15	TGTGCCAGCAGCTTAGACCGGGACAGGGTCCCCGAGCAGTACTTC	CASSLDRDRVPEQYF
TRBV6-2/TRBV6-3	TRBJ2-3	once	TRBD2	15	TGTGCCAGCAGCCGGACTAGCGGGAGTGCAGATACGCAGTATTTT	CASSRTSGSADTQYF
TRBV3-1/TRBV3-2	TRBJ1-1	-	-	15	TGTGCCAGCAGCCAAGAGGGAGTTAGGAACACTGAAGCTTTCTTT	CASSQEGVRNTEAFF
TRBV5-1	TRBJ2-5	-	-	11	TGCGCCAGCAGCGGAAAAGAGACCCAGTACTTC	CASSGKETQYF
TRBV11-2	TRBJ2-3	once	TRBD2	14	TGTGCCAGCAGCTCAGGACTAGCGTCAGATACGCAGTATTTT	CASSSGLASDTQYF
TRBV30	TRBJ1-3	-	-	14	TGTGCCTGGACGGGGGTCCCTGGTGGAAACACCATATATTTT	CAWTGVPGGNTIYF
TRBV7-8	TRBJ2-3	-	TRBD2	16	TGTGCCAGCACCATCGGACTAGCTCGGAGCACAGATACGCAGTATTTT	CASTIGLARSTDTQYF
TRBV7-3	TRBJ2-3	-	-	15	TGTGCCAGCAGCCCGTCCGGTCGCTGGGCAGATACGCAGTATTTT	CASSPSGRWADTQYF
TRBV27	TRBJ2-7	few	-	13	TGTGCCAGCAGTTTAAGGGAAGGATACGAGCAGTACTTC	CASSLREGYEQYF
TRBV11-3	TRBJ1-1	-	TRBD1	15	TGTGCCAGCAGCACCTACAGGGGGTATAATACTGAAGCTTTCTTT	CASSTYRGYNTEAFF
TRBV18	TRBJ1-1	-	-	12	TGTGCCGGAGGAACAGGGAACACTGAAGCTTTCTTT	CAGGTGNTEAFF
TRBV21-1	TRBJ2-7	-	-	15	TGTGCCAGCAGCAAAGCGGAACAGGTCTTCGACGAGCAGTACTTC	CASSKAEQVFDEQYF
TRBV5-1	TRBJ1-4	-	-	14	TGCGCCAGCAGCTCACTCGGGACGGATGAAAAACTGTTTTTT	CASSSLGTDEKLFF
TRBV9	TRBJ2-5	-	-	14	TGTGCCAGCAGCCCCAGGGGGGTGGGGGAGACCCAGTACTTC	CASSPRGVGETQYF
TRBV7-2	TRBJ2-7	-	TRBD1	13	TGTGCCAGCAGCCTCCGGGACAGATACGAGCAGTACTTC	CASSLRDRYEQYF
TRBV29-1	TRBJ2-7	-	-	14	TGCAGCGTTGCCAGAACGGGGGATCCCTACGAGCAGTACTTC	CSVARTGDPYEQYF
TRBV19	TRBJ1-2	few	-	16	TGTGCCAGTAGTATGGGGGCTTTTGGGGTGAACTATGGCTACACCTTC	CASSMGAFGVNYGYTF
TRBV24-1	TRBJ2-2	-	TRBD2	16	TGTGCCACCAGGGACGGACTAGCGGGACCCACCGGGGAGCTGTTTTTT	CATRDGLAGPTGELFF
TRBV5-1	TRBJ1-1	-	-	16	TGCGCCAGCAGCTTGGCCTCCAGCCCCGTGTGGACTGAAGCTTTCTTT	CASSLASSPVWTEAFF